A single sample is the source of the 10 T cell receptor beta chains below, sequenced in a study of blood T cell repertoires in COVID-19. The data were produced by immunoSEQ multiplex PCR, yet TCRdb's version contains in-frame clones alone and is incomplete. The repertoire holds approximately 270,000 clones, with roughly 85% as singletons. Sample: peripheral blood. The receptors here all came from a man aged 18 to 29 with active or convalescent COVID-19.

The chain is built from TRBV6-5 and TRBJ1-1; no clear D gene. The CDR3 runs 15 residues. The V gene's germline CDR1 is MNHEY and CDR2 SVGAGI. V was cut by 0 bases and J by 5 bases, with 13 bases left in between. CDR3 DNA: TGTGCCAGCAGTTACTCGAATGAACTCTGGACTGAAGCTTTCTTT. This codes for CASSYSNELWTEAFF.

V and J are TRBV28 and TRBJ2-2; 9 positions match TRBD1. CDR1 MDHEN and CDR2 SYDVKM come from the germline V gene. The CDR3 loop spans 19 amino acids. With 8 bases clipped from V and 0 bases from J, the junction kept 16 bases outside the gene matches. The CDR3, as DNA: TGTGCCAGCGGATCCCGGGACAGGGAAGTGATTGCGAACACCGGGGAGCTGTTTTTT. Translated, it gives CASGSRDREVIANTGELFF. The full variable domain, with the rest looked up from reference TRBV28 and TRBJ2-2, is DVKVTQSSRYLVKRTGEKVFLECVQDMDHENMFWYRQDPGLGLRLIYFSYDVKMKEKGDIPEGYSVSREKKERFSLILESASTNQTSMYLCASGSRDREVIANTGELFFGEGSRLTVL.

This clone was found once. V and J are TRBV3-1 (or the pseudogene TRBV3-2) and TRBJ1-4, with D uncertain. V was cut by 2 bases and J by 6 bases, with 10 bases left in between. The CDR3 sequence is 14 residues long. Germline CDR1 is LGHDT and CDR2 is YNNKEL (reference sequence). The CDR3 bases are TGTGCCAGCAGCCAACAGTGGAGTGATGAAAAACTGTTTTTT. It yields the protein CASSQQWSDEKLFF.

This clone was picked up one time. The genes are TRBV10-3 and TRBJ1-6; 7 nucleotides agree with TRBD1. Germline loops: CDR1 ENHRY, CDR2 SYGVKD. The CDR3 sequence is 13 residues long. The V segment lost 10 bases and the J segment 9 bases; nucleotides outside the gene matches: 9. The CDR3, as DNA: TGTGCCAACCGAGACAGGGAAAGTTCACCCCTCCACTTT. Its translation: CANRDRESSPLHF.

J is TRBJ1-6 and V is TRBV5-4; D ambiguous. CDR3 length equals 14 residues. Trimming took 2 bases from V and 5 from J, leaving 8 bases between them. Germline loops: CDR1 SGHNT, CDR2 YYREEE (reference sequence). CDR3 region: CASSLTRHNSPLHF. DNA of the CDR3: TGTGCCAGCAGCTTAACCAGGCATAATTCACCCCTCCACTTT.

This chain joins TRBV29-1 and TRBJ1-3; D perhaps matches TRBD1 (6 bases). CDR1 is SQVTM and CDR2 is ANQGSEA in the germline V gene. With 7 bases removed from V and 3 bases from J, the gap between germline ends came to 22 bases. The CDR3 loop spans 16 amino acids. CDR3 coding DNA: TGCAGCGCCACTCCATGGCCAGGGACAAGTGGAAACACCATATATTTT. This sequence encodes CSATPWPGTSGNTIYF. Full variable domain (rest looked up from reference TRBV29-1 and TRBJ1-3): SAVISQKPSRDICQRGTSLTIQCQVDSQVTMMFWYRQQPGQSLTLIATANQGSEATYESGFVIDKFPISRPNLTFSTLTVSNMSPEDSSIYLCSATPWPGTSGNTIYFGEGSWLTVV.

The CDR3: CASSVWGFLSETQYF. As DNA, the CDR3 is TGTGCCAGCAGCGTATGGGGCTTCTTATCGGAGACCCAGTACTTC. V usage is TRBV9 and J usage is TRBJ2-5; tentatively, D is TRBD1 (5 bases). The germline V gene encodes CDR1 SGDLS and CDR2 YYNGEE. CDR3 length: 15 amino acids. V was trimmed by 1 base and J by 5 bases, leaving 15 bases between them.

V is TRBV6-2 or TRBV6-3 and J is TRBJ2-7; D perhaps matches TRBD1 (5 bases). This CDR3 has 14 residues. V dropped 0 bases and J dropped 6 bases, with 12 bases sitting between them. Looked up from germline, CDR1 is MNHEY and CDR2 is SVGEGT. CDR3 protein: CASSYSTLGPEQYF. In DNA form, the CDR3 reads TGTGCCAGCAGTTACTCTACATTGGGGCCCGAGCAGTACTTC.

This rearrangement joins TRBV28 to TRBJ2-7; 10 nucleotides line up with TRBD2. Looked up from germline, CDR1 is MDHEN and CDR2 is SYDVKM. J lost 5 bases, V lost 6 bases, and 13 bases had no gene match. This CDR3 region has 16 residues. The CDR3 DNA follows: TGTGCCAGCAGCGTCTTCGGGCTAGCGGGAGCCCACGAGCAGTACTTC. It yields the protein CASSVFGLAGAHEQYF.

The CDR3 DNA is TGTGCCAGCAGCTTGGACAGGGGACGGGAAAAACTGTTTTTT. This gives the protein CASSLDRGREKLFF. V and J are TRBV5-4 and TRBJ1-4; 7 nucleotides line up with TRBD1. The CDR3 sequence is 14 residues long. Trimming took 0 bases from V and 8 from J; bases not matched to a gene: 4. Germline lookup yields CDR1 SGHNT and CDR2 YYREEE (reference sequence).